The rows below give T cell receptor beta chains drawn from one sample of a study of cytomegalovirus exposure and HLA in healthy donors. The method was immunoSEQ multiplex PCR; TCRdb's version includes in-frame clones alone and lacks a portion of them. The sample has more than 200,000 clones; over 75% are singletons. The sequencing input was PBMCs. The receptors originated from a man younger than 30 in good health and CMV-seropositive. Both conserved end residues are part of each CDR3. Fields, in order: D gene, V gene, clone size, J gene, CDR3 protein, CDR3 DNA. D genes are given only for firm matches. A clone size is listed for some rows: how often the clone was seen (once, few, many), or a class if it is expanded.

NA	TRBV2	few	TRBJ2-7	CASSRTASYEQYF	TGTGCCAGCAGTCGGACGGCCTCCTACGAGCAGTACTTC
NA	TRBV5-6	NA	TRBJ1-5	CASSPSRQVEDQPQHF	TGTGCCAGCAGCCCCTCGAGACAGGTAGAGGATCAGCCCCAGCATTTT
NA	TRBV19	NA	TRBJ2-7	CASSGTVGYEQYF	TGTGCCAGTAGTGGGACCGTGGGGTACGAGCAGTACTTC
NA	TRBV7-8	NA	TRBJ2-3	CASSFSDTQYF	TGTGCCAGCAGCTTCTCAGATACGCAGTATTTT
NA	TRBV5-1	NA	TRBJ2-7	CASSSGGGNSYEQYF	TGCGCCAGCAGCTCCGGAGGCGGGAACTCCTACGAGCAGTACTTC
TRBD1	TRBV7-8	NA	TRBJ1-2	CASSPQGTGDNYGYTF	TGTGCCAGCAGCCCCCAAGGGACAGGGGATAACTATGGCTACACCTTC
TRBD1	TRBV4-1	NA	TRBJ2-7	CASSQVGTGRGYEQYF	TGCGCCAGCAGCCAAGTTGGGACAGGCCGGGGCTACGAGCAGTACTTC
NA	TRBV6-6	NA	TRBJ2-7	CASSYQGYEQYF	TGTGCCAGCAGTTACCAGGGTTACGAGCAGTACTTC
TRBD2	TRBV5-1	NA	TRBJ2-3	CASSLLAGGPTDTQYF	TGCGCCAGCAGCTTACTAGCGGGAGGGCCGACAGATACGCAGTATTTT
TRBD1	TRBV11-2	NA	TRBJ2-7	CASSLGTGVGYEQYF	TGTGCCAGCAGCTTAGGGACAGGGGTAGGCTACGAGCAGTACTTC
NA	TRBV6-5	NA	TRBJ1-1	CASSYSDNLMNTEAFF	TGTGCCAGCAGTTACTCGGACAACCTAATGAACACTGAAGCTTTCTTT
NA	TRBV7-6	NA	TRBJ2-7	CASSRRETYEQYF	TGTGCCAGCAGCCGTAGGGAGACCTACGAGCAGTACTTC
TRBD1	TRBV30	NA	TRBJ2-2	CAWTRDRVSVGELFF	TGTGCCTGGACCCGGGACAGGGTCTCTGTGGGGGAGCTGTTTTTT
TRBD2	TRBV30	NA	TRBJ2-1	CAWSGKWSGGYNEQFF	TGTGCCTGGAGTGGGAAGTGGAGCGGGGGCTACAATGAGCAGTTCTTC
TRBD2	TRBV11-3	NA	TRBJ2-1	CASSLEAGGYNEQFF	TGTGCCAGCAGCTTAGAAGCGGGAGGATACAATGAGCAGTTCTTC
NA	TRBV28	NA	TRBJ1-2	CASGVGSGGYTF	TGTGCCAGCGGGGTTGGTTCGGGCGGCTACACCTTC
NA	TRBV28	once	TRBJ2-7	CASSIKNRSEQYF	TGTGCCAGCAGTATAAAAAACCGGTCCGAGCAGTACTTC
TRBD2	TRBV5-4	NA	TRBJ2-6	CASRASGASSGANVLTF	TGTGCCAGCAGAGCTAGCGGGGCCTCGTCTGGGGCCAACGTCCTGACTTTC
TRBD2	TRBV7-9	NA	TRBJ2-5	CASSSPRLAQETQYF	TGTGCCAGCAGCTCCCCCCGACTAGCTCAAGAGACCCAGTACTTC
NA	TRBV6-5	NA	TRBJ2-2	CASLSSANTGELFF	TGTGCCAGCCTTTCATCCGCGAACACCGGGGAGCTGTTTTTT
NA	TRBV7-9	NA	TRBJ1-2	CASSQTGYGYTF	TGTGCCAGCAGCCAGACGGGGTATGGCTACACCTTC
NA	TRBV11-2	NA	TRBJ2-7	CASSLNFMRPYEQYF	TGTGCCAGCAGCTTAAATTTCATGAGGCCGTACGAGCAGTACTTC
NA	TRBV10-3	NA	TRBJ2-1	CAISEQESYNEQFF	TGTGCCATCAGTGAGCAAGAATCCTACAATGAGCAGTTCTTC
TRBD1	TRBV28	NA	TRBJ1-4	CASSTSDRVEKLFF	TGTGCCAGCAGTACCTCTGACAGGGTAGAAAAACTGTTTTTT
NA	TRBV7-8	NA	TRBJ2-5	CASSLAIGETQYF	TGTGCCAGCAGCTTAGCGATAGGGGAGACCCAGTACTTC
NA	TRBV14	NA	TRBJ2-7	CASRGAYEQYF	TGTGCCAGCAGGGGGGCTTACGAGCAGTACTTC
NA	TRBV5-1	few	TRBJ1-2	CASSSPGTNYGYTF	TGCGCCAGCAGCTCACCCGGGACAAATTATGGCTACACCTTC
NA	TRBV9	NA	TRBJ2-5	CASSVGDTGGKTQYF	TGTGCCAGCAGCGTAGGGGACACGGGGGGAAAGACCCAGTACTTC
NA	TRBV19	NA	TRBJ2-1	CASSIGWTTSYNEQFF	TGTGCCAGTAGTATAGGTTGGACTACCTCCTACAATGAGCAGTTCTTC
NA	TRBV5-1	NA	TRBJ1-2	CASSLAPGEAYGYTF	TGCGCCAGCAGCTTGGCCCCAGGCGAGGCCTATGGCTACACCTTC
NA	TRBV27	NA	TRBJ2-2	CASRGWANTGELFF	TGTGCCAGCAGGGGGTGGGCGAACACCGGGGAGCTGTTTTTT
NA	TRBV15	NA	TRBJ2-7	CATSGTGRKTRYGRYYEQYF	TGTGCCACCAGCGGGACAGGACGTAAAACTCGGTACGGGAGGTACTACGAGCAGTACTTC
NA	TRBV4-3	NA	TRBJ1-4	CASSQEQGGYEKLFF	TGCGCCAGCAGCCAAGAACAGGGCGGATATGAAAAACTGTTTTTT
TRBD1	TRBV6-5	NA	TRBJ1-1	CASSSRQGANTEAFF	TGTGCCAGCAGTTCCCGACAGGGAGCGAACACTGAAGCTTTCTTT
NA	TRBV11-2	NA	TRBJ1-1	CASSLQGANTEAFF	TGTGCCAGCAGCTTACAGGGAGCGAACACTGAAGCTTTCTTT
NA	TRBV4-1	NA	TRBJ2-4	CASSPEENIQYF	TGCGCCAGCAGTCCCGAGGAAAACATTCAGTACTTC
NA	TRBV6-1	NA	TRBJ1-5	CASSEHRYGDQPQHF	TGTGCCAGCAGTGAACATAGGTACGGGGATCAGCCCCAGCATTTT